This TCR beta chain was identified during a study of metastatic and nonmetastatic thyroid tumors. Study-level background: Patients with malignant and benign thyroid disease provided blood and tumor or nodule tissue, whose repertoires were compared.

CDR1 is MNHNS and CDR2 is SASEGT in the germline V gene. The CDR3 totals 14 residues. V lost 5 bases and J 2 bases, leaving 7 bases between the germline ends. In the study's own analysis: Building a distant-metastasis classifier for papillary thyroid cancer drew on CDR3 differences across clinicopathological groups. TCRdb re-called the PCR reads through MiXCR. The V and J calls were not made by the authors but by TCRdb's processing. Here the sample spans 25,000 to 40,000 clones, 6% to 9.5% being singletons. This clone was observed many times. The antigen is not known. Study results and caveats: Benign nodules were reported to have significantly lower TCR beta diversity than malignant thyroid tumors, in blood and tumor.

All patients were treatment-naive before thyroid surgery. Sample: blood. The sequence was collected from a female donor with papillary thyroid cancer or a benign thyroid nodule (not recorded which). Some clones in this sample may be carry-over from other donors' samples. The V and J genes are TRBV6-1 and TRBJ1-6; D not resolved. CDR3 in DNA: TGTGCCAGCAGTTCCGGGCCCTATAATTCACCCCTCCACTTT. Residues: CASSSGPYNSPLHF.